What follows are 17 T cell receptor beta chains derived from one specimen sequenced in a study of blood T cell repertoires in COVID-19. Clones were sequenced by immunoSEQ multiplex PCR, and TCRdb holds only the in-frame ones, with some missing. The profile shows about 200,000 clones, about 93% of them singletons. The source material was peripheral blood. The receptors here all came from a man in his fifties or sixties with COVID-19, enrolled during active disease.

This clone was found once. The CDR3 region has the DNA TGTGCCTGGAGTCCCGCAGGGGTTGGGACTGAAGCTTTCTTT. Translating it yields CAWSPAGVGTEAFF. The V and J genes are TRBV30 and TRBJ1-1; D may be TRBD1 (6 bases). The ends were cut back, 2 bases at V and 5 bases at J, with 15 bases in the middle. Germline-derived CDR1 and CDR2 are GTSNPN and SVGIG (reference sequence). The CDR3 totals 14 residues. Drawing the rest from reference TRBV30 and TRBJ1-1, the complete variable domain is SQTIHQWPATLVQPVGSPLSLECTVEGTSNPNLYWYRQAAGRGLQLLFYSVGIGQISSEVPQNLSASRPQDRQFILSSKKLLLSDSGFYLCAWSPAGVGTEAFFGQGTRLTVV.

CDR3 DNA: TGTGCCAGCAGCCAGGGTCGTACGGGGTCACCCCTCCACTTT. Translated, it gives CASSQGRTGSPLHF. The rearrangement uses TRBV16 and TRBJ1-6; no clear D gene. This CDR3 has 14 residues. Trimming left V 3 bases short and J 10 bases short, with 13 bases between. From germline, CDR1 is KGHSY and CDR2 FQNENV.

The chain is built from TRBV3-1 (or the pseudogene TRBV3-2) and TRBJ1-2, with a possible D match to TRBD1 (5 bases). This CDR3 has 15 residues. Germline V gene data show CDR1 as LGHDT and CDR2 as YNNKEL (reference sequence). V was pared by 1 base and J by 2 bases, with 11 bases between. The CDR3 bases are TGTGCCAGCAGCCAAGGTGGGGGGGGGAACTATGGCTACACCTTC. This encodes CASSQGGGGNYGYTF.

J is TRBJ1-3 and V is TRBV30, with D perhaps matching TRBD1 (6 bases). The CDR3 is made up of 14 amino acids. V was trimmed by 5 bases and J by 0 bases, leaving 11 bases between them. Germline V lookup: CDR1 GTSNPN, CDR2 SVGIG (reference sequence). CDR3 DNA sequence: TGTGCCTGGGGAGGGGGGGTCTCTGGAAACACCATATATTTT. It is translated as CAWGGGVSGNTIYF. The entire variable domain, with the rest obtained from reference TRBV30 and TRBJ1-3, is as follows: SQTIHQWPATLVQPVGSPLSLECTVEGTSNPNLYWYRQAAGRGLQLLFYSVGIGQISSEVPQNLSASRPQDRQFILSSKKLLLSDSGFYLCAWGGGVSGNTIYFGEGSWLTVV.

This CDR3 reads CASSQDSRGYEQYF. CDR3 bases: TGTGCCAGCAGCCAAGACAGCAGGGGATACGAGCAGTACTTC. The V gene is TRBV3-1 (or the pseudogene TRBV3-2), the J gene TRBJ2-7; a weak D match, TRBD1 (6 bases). Deletions cut 0 bases from V and 4 bases from J, with 10 bases between. The germline V gene has CDR1 LGHDT and CDR2 YNNKEL (reference sequence). CDR3 length: 14 amino acids.

The genes are TRBV7-8 and TRBJ2-2; D ambiguous. This CDR3 has 18 residues. Germline V gene data show CDR1 as SGHVS and CDR2 as FQNEAQ. Trimming stripped 0 bases from V and 0 bases from J, with 14 bases between. CDR3 nucleotides: TGTGCCAGCAGCTTAGCCCCCCCAGGCGCGTCGAACACCGGGGAGCTGTTTTTT. This gives the protein CASSLAPPGASNTGELFF.

The chain has TRBV7-2 and TRBJ1-5; no clear D gene. The germline V and J ends were trimmed by 5 bases and 5 bases, with 16 bases remaining between them. Germline CDR1 and CDR2: SGHTA and FQGNSA. The CDR3 is 15 residues long. CDR3 residues: CASSRTAGNYQPQHF. CDR3 bases: TGTGCCAGCAGCCGGACGGCGGGCAATTATCAGCCCCAGCATTTT.

The genes are TRBV19 and TRBJ1-6; D ambiguous. V was trimmed by 7 bases and J by 3 bases, leaving 10 bases between them. This CDR3 contains 14 residues. Germline CDR1 is LNHDA and CDR2 is SQIVND (reference sequence). In DNA, the CDR3 is TGTGCCAGTAAGGGAGGGTTCTATAATTCACCCCTCCACTTT. It yields the protein CASKGGFYNSPLHF.

The chain recombines TRBV5-6 with TRBJ2-7, with 9 bases lining up with TRBD1. This CDR3 is built from 13 residues. The germline gives CDR1 SGHDT, CDR2 YYEEEE. Trimming at V came to 4 bases and at J to 6 bases, leaving 5 bases not matched to a gene. This CDR3 reads CASSARTGAEQYF. The CDR3 DNA reads TGTGCCAGCAGCGCAAGGACAGGGGCCGAGCAGTACTTC.

This chain connects TRBV2 to TRBJ2-1, with D possibly TRBD1 on 5 matching bases. The CDR3 totals 14 residues. The germline V gene encodes CDR1 SNHLY and CDR2 FYNNEI. Trimming took 4 bases from V and 6 from J, leaving 13 bases between them. The CDR3 sequence: CASSGRQGPNEQFF. The CDR3 region has the DNA TGTGCCAGCAGTGGACGGCAGGGCCCCAATGAGCAGTTCTTC.

The J gene is TRBJ2-1, the V gene TRBV4-1; 8 nucleotides match TRBD2. With 0 bases clipped from V and 3 bases from J, the junction kept 4 bases outside the gene matches. Germline CDR1 and CDR2: MGHRA and YSYEKL. This CDR3 has 16 residues. The CDR3: CASSQEVGTSYNEQFF. Here the CDR3 DNA reads TGCGCCAGCAGCCAAGAGGTCGGGACTAGCTACAATGAGCAGTTCTTC.

The V gene is TRBV19, the J gene TRBJ2-1, with 7 bases identical to TRBD1. V lost 1 base and J lost 8; bases outside the gene matches: 8. Germline V gene data show CDR1 as LNHDA and CDR2 as SQIVND (reference sequence). This CDR3 spans 15 amino acids. The CDR3 is CASSIVSTGWHEQFF. CDR3 nucleotide sequence: TGTGCCAGTAGTATAGTATCGACAGGGTGGCATGAGCAGTTCTTC. Supplemented by reference TRBV19 and TRBJ2-1, the full variable domain reads DGGITQSPKYLFRKEGQNVTLSCEQNLNHDAMYWYRQDPGQGLRLIYYSQIVNDFQKGDIAEGYSVSREKKESFPLTVTSAQKNPTAFYLCASSIVSTGWHEQFFGPGTRLTVL.

The chain is built from TRBV6-1 and TRBJ1-5; 8 positions agree with TRBD1. This CDR3 has 14 residues. The ends lost 1 base at V and 5 bases at J; junction bases unmatched: 1. In germline, CDR1 is MNHNS, CDR2 SASEGT. The CDR3 DNA reads TGTGCCAGCAGTGAAGGGACAGGGCATCAGCCCCAGCATTTT. Amino acids: CASSEGTGHQPQHF.

On this clone itself: The junction shows a germline mismatch at one end, possibly a read error. This chain uses TRBV5-1 with TRBJ2-1; TRBD2 is a possible D gene (8 bases). Germline V CDR1 and CDR2: SGHRS, YFSETQ. CDR3 length: 14 amino acids. The CDR3 region is CASSLEGGGGSPVF. The CDR3 coding sequence is TGCGCCAGCAGCTTGGAAGGGGGCGGGGGGTCCCCGGTCTTC.

The genes are TRBV6-1 and TRBJ2-1; D is unclear. V was pared by 2 bases and J by 6 bases, with 8 bases between. This CDR3 is built from 13 residues. Germline values: CDR1 MNHNS, CDR2 SASEGT. CDR3 nucleotides: TGTGCCAGCAGTGAATTTACCGGCAATGAGCAGTTCTTC. Translating it yields CASSEFTGNEQFF.

The chain employs TRBV7-6 and TRBJ2-7, with D possibly TRBD1 on 6 matching bases. The CDR3 consists of 15 residues. Trimming took off 1 base at V and 2 bases at J, with 12 bases between the two ends. Per germline, CDR1 SGHVS and CDR2 FNYEAQ. CDR3 coding DNA: TGTGCCAGCAGCTTAGGGACAGAAACCACCTACGAGCAGTACTTC. Protein sequence: CASSLGTETTYEQYF.

The rearrangement joins TRBV24-1 to TRBJ2-7, with D tentatively TRBD1 (5 bases). CDR3 length equals 18 residues. Germline V gives CDR1 KGHDR, CDR2 SFDVKD. V lost 10 bases and J lost 3, with 30 bases in between. CDR3 sequence (DNA): TGTGCCACTCGCCTTTTTAGTTACAGGAGAACCTTCGGCTACGAGCAGTACTTC. Translating gives CATRLFSYRRTFGYEQYF.